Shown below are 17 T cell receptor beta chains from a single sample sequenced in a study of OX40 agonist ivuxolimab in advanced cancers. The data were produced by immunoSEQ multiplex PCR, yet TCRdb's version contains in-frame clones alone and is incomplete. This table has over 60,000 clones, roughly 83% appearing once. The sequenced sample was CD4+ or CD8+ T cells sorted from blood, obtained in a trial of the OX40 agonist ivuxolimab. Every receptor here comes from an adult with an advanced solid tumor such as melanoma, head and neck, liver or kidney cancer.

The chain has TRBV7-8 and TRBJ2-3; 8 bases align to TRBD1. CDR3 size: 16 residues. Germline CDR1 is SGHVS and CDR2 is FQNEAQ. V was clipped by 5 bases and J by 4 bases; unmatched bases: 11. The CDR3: CASSPRGQAVADTQYF. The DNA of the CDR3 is TGTGCCAGCAGCCCCAGGGGACAGGCGGTGGCAGATACGCAGTATTTT.

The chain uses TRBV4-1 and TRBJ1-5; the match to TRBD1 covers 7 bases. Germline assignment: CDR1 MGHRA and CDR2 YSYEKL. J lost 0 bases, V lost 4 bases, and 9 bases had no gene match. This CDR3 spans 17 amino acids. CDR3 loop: CASSLAGTASSNQPQHF. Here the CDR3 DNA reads TGCGCCAGCAGCCTGGCTGGGACAGCAAGTAGCAATCAGCCCCAGCATTTT.

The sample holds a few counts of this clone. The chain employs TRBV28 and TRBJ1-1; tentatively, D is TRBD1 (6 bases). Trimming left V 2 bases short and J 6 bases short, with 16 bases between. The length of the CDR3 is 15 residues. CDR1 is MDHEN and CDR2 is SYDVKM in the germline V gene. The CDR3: CASSLGTAGVPEAFF. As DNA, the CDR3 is TGTGCCAGCAGTTTAGGGACCGCAGGGGTGCCTGAAGCTTTCTTT.

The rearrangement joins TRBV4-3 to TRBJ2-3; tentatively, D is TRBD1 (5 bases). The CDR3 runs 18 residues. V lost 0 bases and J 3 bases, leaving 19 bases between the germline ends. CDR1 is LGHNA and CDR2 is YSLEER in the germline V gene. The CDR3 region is CASSQDLVGQGRTDTQYF. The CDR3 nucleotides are TGCGCCAGCAGCCAAGATCTTGTGGGGCAAGGAAGGACAGATACGCAGTATTTT.

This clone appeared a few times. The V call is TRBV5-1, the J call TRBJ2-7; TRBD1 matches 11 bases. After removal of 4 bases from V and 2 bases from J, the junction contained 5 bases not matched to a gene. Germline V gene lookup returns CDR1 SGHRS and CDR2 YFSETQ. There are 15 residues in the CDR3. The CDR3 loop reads CASSTLGQGAYEQYF. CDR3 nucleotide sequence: TGCGCCAGCAGCACCTTGGGACAGGGGGCCTACGAGCAGTACTTC.

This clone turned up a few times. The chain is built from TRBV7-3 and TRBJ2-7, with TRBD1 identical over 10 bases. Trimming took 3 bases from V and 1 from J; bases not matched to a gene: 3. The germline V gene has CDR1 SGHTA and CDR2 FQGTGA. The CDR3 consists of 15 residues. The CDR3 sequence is CASSFGQGGSYEQYF. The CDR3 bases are TGTGCCAGCAGCTTTGGACAGGGGGGATCCTACGAGCAGTACTTC. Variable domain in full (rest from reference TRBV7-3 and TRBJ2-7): GAGVSQTPSNKVTEKGKYVELRCDPISGHTALYWYRQSLGQGPEFLIYFQGTGAADDSGLPNDRFFAVRPEGSVSTLKIQRTERGDSAVYLCASSFGQGGSYEQYFGPGTRLTVT.

The CDR3 DNA reads as TGTGCCAGCAGTCCCAGGACAGGGTATTCGACTAATGAAAAACTGTTTTTT. Residues: CASSPRTGYSTNEKLFF. This rearrangement joins TRBV27 to TRBJ1-4, with 8 positions matching TRBD1. Looked up from germline, CDR1 is MNHEY and CDR2 is SMNVEV (reference sequence). Losses at the gene ends were 5 bases for V and 2 bases for J; bases not matched to a gene: 10. This CDR3 has 17 residues.

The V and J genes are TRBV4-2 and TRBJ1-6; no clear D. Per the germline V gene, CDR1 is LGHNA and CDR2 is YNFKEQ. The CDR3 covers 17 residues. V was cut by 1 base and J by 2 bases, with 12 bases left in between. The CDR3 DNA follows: TGTGCCAGCAGCCAAGTTATGGGAAGGGCCTATAATTCACCCCTCCACTTT. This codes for CASSQVMGRAYNSPLHF.

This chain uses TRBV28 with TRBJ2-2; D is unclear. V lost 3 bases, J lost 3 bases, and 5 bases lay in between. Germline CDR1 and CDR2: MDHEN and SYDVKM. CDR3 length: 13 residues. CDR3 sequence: CASSLPHTGELFF. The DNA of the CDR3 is TGTGCCAGCAGTTTGCCCCACACCGGGGAGCTGTTTTTT.

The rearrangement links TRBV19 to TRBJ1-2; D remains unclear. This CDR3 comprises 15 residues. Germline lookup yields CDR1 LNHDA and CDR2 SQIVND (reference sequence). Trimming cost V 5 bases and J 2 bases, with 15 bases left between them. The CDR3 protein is CASSSTQLGNYGYTF. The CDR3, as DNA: TGTGCCAGTAGTTCAACACAACTGGGGAACTATGGCTACACCTTC.

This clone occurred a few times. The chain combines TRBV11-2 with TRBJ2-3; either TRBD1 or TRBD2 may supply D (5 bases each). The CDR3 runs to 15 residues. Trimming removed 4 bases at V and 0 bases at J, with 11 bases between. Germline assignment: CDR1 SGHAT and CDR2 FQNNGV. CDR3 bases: TGTGCCAGCAGCTCAGACGGGGCTAGCACAGATACGCAGTATTTT. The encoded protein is CASSSDGASTDTQYF.

The CDR3 loop reads CASSREGTLVQETQYF. CDR3 nucleotide sequence: TGTGCCAGCTCCCGAGAGGGGACCCTCGTCCAGGAGACCCAGTACTTC. The rearrangement joins TRBV2 to TRBJ2-5; possibly TRBD1 or TRBD2 for D (5 bases each). Germline values: CDR1 SNHLY, CDR2 FYNNEI. The CDR3 runs 16 residues. With 8 bases removed from V and 5 bases from J, the gap between germline ends came to 24 bases. The full variable domain, its missing parts supplied by reference TRBV2 and TRBJ2-5, is EPEVTQTPSHQVTQMGQEVILRCVPISNHLYFYWYRQILGQKVEFLVSFYNNEISEKSEIFDDQFSVERPDGSNFTLKIRSTKLEDSAMYFCASSREGTLVQETQYFGPGTRLLVL.

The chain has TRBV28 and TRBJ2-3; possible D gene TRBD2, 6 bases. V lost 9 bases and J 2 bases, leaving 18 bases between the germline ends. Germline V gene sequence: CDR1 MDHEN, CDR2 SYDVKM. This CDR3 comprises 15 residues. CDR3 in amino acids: CASRVGGGVTDTQYF. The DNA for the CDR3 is TGTGCCAGTAGAGTCGGGGGAGGCGTCACAGATACGCAGTATTTT.

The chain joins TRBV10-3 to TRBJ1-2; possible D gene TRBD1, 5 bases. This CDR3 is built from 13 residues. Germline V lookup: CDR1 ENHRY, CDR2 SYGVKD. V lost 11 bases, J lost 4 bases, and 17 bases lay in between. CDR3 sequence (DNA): TGTGCCGTCTTTGGGGCGGGGACCTATGGCTACACCTTC. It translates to CAVFGAGTYGYTF.

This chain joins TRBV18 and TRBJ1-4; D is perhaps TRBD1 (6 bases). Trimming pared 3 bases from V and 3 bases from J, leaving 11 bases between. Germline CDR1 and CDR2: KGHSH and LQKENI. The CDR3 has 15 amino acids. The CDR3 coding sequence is TGTGCCAGCTCACCGCGGGGGGCGTCTAATGAAAAACTGTTTTTT. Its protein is CASSPRGASNEKLFF.

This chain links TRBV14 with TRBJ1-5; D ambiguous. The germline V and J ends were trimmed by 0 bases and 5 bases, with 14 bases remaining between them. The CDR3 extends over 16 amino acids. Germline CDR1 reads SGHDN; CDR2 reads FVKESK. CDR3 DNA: TGTGCCAGCAGCCAAGAAGCGGGCGCCGAGGATCAGCCCCAGCATTTT. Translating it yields CASSQEAGAEDQPQHF. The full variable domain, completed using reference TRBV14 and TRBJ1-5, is EAGVTQFPSHSVIEKGQTVTLRCDPISGHDNLYWYRRVMGKEIKFLLHFVKESKQDESGMPNNRFLAERTGGTYSTLKVQPAELEDSGVYFCASSQEAGAEDQPQHFGDGTRLSIL.

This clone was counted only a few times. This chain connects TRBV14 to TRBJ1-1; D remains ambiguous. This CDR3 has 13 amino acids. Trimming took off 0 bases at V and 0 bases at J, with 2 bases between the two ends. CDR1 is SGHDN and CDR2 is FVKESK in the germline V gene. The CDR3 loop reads CASSQEVNTEAFF. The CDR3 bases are TGTGCCAGCAGCCAAGAAGTGAACACTGAAGCTTTCTTT.